These T cell receptor beta chains were read from a single sample in a study of radiotherapy plus CTLA-4 blockade in lung cancer. Data came from immunoSEQ multiplex PCR; TCRdb stores just in-frame clones and leaves some out. The sample shows 110,000 or so clones, about 77% of them seen only once. The sample consisted of peripheral blood, taken from a patient treated with radiotherapy plus ipilimumab. The source of these receptors is a human donor with non-small cell lung cancer who had a partial response to radiotherapy plus ipilimumab. The CDR3 runs from the conserved cysteine through the conserved F or W. The D gene is left open where the match is weak. The listing skips clone size in some rows; elsewhere it reads once, few, many or a size class.

>TRBD1|once|TRBV7-2|TRBJ2-7
TGTGCCGGGGGGACAGGGTCGACCTACGAGCAGTACTTC
CAGGTGSTYEQYF
>TRBD2|-|TRBV11-2|TRBJ2-5
TGTGCCAGCAGCTATGACTTCATAGCGGGTGGAGAGACCCAGTACTTC
CASSYDFIAGGETQYF
>-|-|TRBV7-9|TRBJ2-3
TGTGCCAGCAGCTTAGGCGGGATGACAGATACGCAGTATTTT
CASSLGGMTDTQYF
>TRBD2|-|TRBV6-1|TRBJ2-1
TGTGCCAGCAGTGAATTAGGACTAGCGGGAGACTTCTACAATGAGCAGTTCTTC
CASSELGLAGDFYNEQFF
>-|once|TRBV5-8|TRBJ1-1
TGTGCCAGCAGCCGACCCCCGGGGGGTTGGGAAGCTTTCTTT
CASSRPPGGWEAFF
>-|-|TRBV19|TRBJ2-1
TGTGCCAGTAAGGCTAGCAGTATAATTCCCTACAATGAGCAGTTCTTC
CASKASSIIPYNEQFF
>TRBD2|-|TRBV7-8|TRBJ2-3
TGTGCCAGCAGCTTCGGGACTAGCGGCACAGATACGCAGTATTTT
CASSFGTSGTDTQYF
>-|-|TRBV11-3|TRBJ2-2
TGTGCCAGCAGCTGGGGGGACAGAAACACCGGGGAGCTGTTTTTT
CASSWGDRNTGELFF
>-|-|TRBV6-5|TRBJ2-3
TGTGCCAGCAGTTACCCCGGGGGTTCTAGCACAGATACGCAGTATTTT
CASSYPGGSSTDTQYF
>-|-|TRBV6-5|TRBJ1-3
TGTGCCAGCAGACCACAGGGTCCGGACACCATATATTTT
CASRPQGPDTIYF
>TRBD2|-|TRBV11-2|TRBJ2-7
TGTGCCAGCAGCCCCGGGGCTAGCGGGAGCGACGAGCAGTACTTC
CASSPGASGSDEQYF
>-|-|TRBV25-1|TRBJ1-1
TGTGCCAGCAGTGAAGGAGAGAACACTGAAGCTTTCTTT
CASSEGENTEAFF
>-|-|TRBV29-1|TRBJ2-1
TGCAGCGCCCGCGGGCAGGGGTACAATGAGCAGTTCTTC
CSARGQGYNEQFF
>-|-|TRBV6-5|TRBJ2-2
TGTGCCAGCAGTTACTCAGGGGGAACGGGCGGGGAGCTGTTTTTT
CASSYSGGTGGELFF
>TRBD2|-|TRBV4-1|TRBJ2-1
TGCGCCAGCAGCTTGCGGGGGGAGGTTGAGCAGTTCTTC
CASSLRGEVEQFF
>TRBD1|-|TRBV19|TRBJ1-1
TGTGCCAGTAGTACCGGGGACAGAGCCTTGAACACTGAAGCTTTCTTT
CASSTGDRALNTEAFF
>TRBD2|-|TRBV5-1|TRBJ2-5
TGCGCCAGCAGCTTGGGCAGCGGGAGGTGGGTGACCCAGTACTTC
CASSLGSGRWVTQYF
>-|-|TRBV6-5|TRBJ1-6
TGTGCCAGCAGTTACTTGGGAGGTAGTAATTCACCCCTCCACTTT
CASSYLGGSNSPLHF
>TRBD2|-|TRBV30|TRBJ2-7
TGTGCCTGGGTCCTAGCGGGAGCACACGAGCAGTACTTC
CAWVLAGAHEQYF
>-|few|TRBV12-2|TRBJ1-1
TGTGCAAGTCGACTGGGAGGCGGGGGCACTGAAGCTTTCTTT
CASRLGGGGTEAFF
>-|once|TRBV28|TRBJ1-5
TGTGCCAGCAGTTATAGGGGTAGTAGCAATCAGCCCCAGCATTTT
CASSYRGSSNQPQHF
>-|-|TRBV28|TRBJ1-1
TGTGCCAGCAGTTCTCCGCAGGGGTTTTACACTGAAGCTTTCTTT
CASSSPQGFYTEAFF
>-|-|TRBV15|TRBJ2-7
TGTGCCACCAAGGGGGACTCCTACGAGCAGTACTTC
CATKGDSYEQYF
>-|-|TRBV7-2|TRBJ2-1
TGTGCCAGCAGCTTCAGATGGTTAGCCCCTTTCAATGAGCAGTTCTTC
CASSFRWLAPFNEQFF
>TRBD2|once|TRBV2|TRBJ2-2
TGTGCCAGCAGCCTAGGACTAGCGGGAGGGCCGGGCACCGGGGAGCTGTTTTTT
CASSLGLAGGPGTGELFF
>-|-|TRBV6-1|TRBJ1-2
TGTGCCAGCAGTGATAGGAGGGGCCCAGCGGCAGGCGGTGGCTACACCTTC
CASSDRRGPAAGGGYTF
>TRBD2|-|TRBV9|TRBJ2-7
TGTGCCAGCACCCCCCCGGGGGGTAGCGTCTACGAGCAGTACTTC
CASTPPGGSVYEQYF
>TRBD2|once|TRBV19|TRBJ2-5
TGTGCCAGTAGTATTCTCGGGGGGCAAGAGACCCAGTACTTC
CASSILGGQETQYF
>TRBD2|once|TRBV7-2|TRBJ2-7
TGTGCCAGCAGCTTATATGGGACTAGCGGAGCCTACGAGCAGTACTTC
CASSLYGTSGAYEQYF
>TRBD1|-|TRBV7-6|TRBJ2-2
TGTGCCAGCAGCTTAACAGGGGCGCCGGACACCGGGGAGCTGTTTTTT
CASSLTGAPDTGELFF
>-|few|TRBV19|TRBJ1-1
TGTGCCAGTAGTCTTCAGAAAGAAGCTTTCTTT
CASSLQKEAFF
>TRBD2|-|TRBV6-5|TRBJ2-1
TGTGCCAGCAGTTACGAGGGGACTAGCGGGAACGATGAGCAGTTCTTC
CASSYEGTSGNDEQFF
>TRBD1|few|TRBV28|TRBJ1-1
TGTGCCAGCAGTTTAGAGGACAGGCGGACTGAAGCTTTCTTT
CASSLEDRRTEAFF
>-|-|TRBV7-6|TRBJ1-2
TGTGCCAGCAGCCCGACACGGAACTATGGCTACACCTTC
CASSPTRNYGYTF
>TRBD1|-|TRBV6-1|TRBJ2-5
TGTGCCAGCAGCGACAGGGTGGAGACCCAGTACTTC
CASSDRVETQYF
>-|-|TRBV14|TRBJ1-1
TGTGCCAGCAGCCAAGTCTCCGAACAAGGGGGCACTGAAGCTTTCTTT
CASSQVSEQGGTEAFF
>TRBD1|-|TRBV11-3|TRBJ2-7
TGTGCCAGCAGCCCGGGAATGGGACAGGGGAGATACGAGCAGTACTTC
CASSPGMGQGRYEQYF
>-|-|TRBV28|TRBJ2-6
TGTGCCAGCAGTTTATATCCAGGGGCTTTCGGGGCCAACGTCCTGACTTTC
CASSLYPGAFGANVLTF
>TRBD1|once|TRBV9|TRBJ1-1
TGTGCCAGCAGCTTTGGACAGGGTGGCACTGAAGCTTTCTTT
CASSFGQGGTEAFF
>-|medium-sized|TRBV19|TRBJ2-2
TGTGCCAGTAGTATACTACAGACAGCGAACACCGGGGAGCTGTTTTTT
CASSILQTANTGELFF
>-|-|TRBV11-2|TRBJ1-1
TGTGCCAGCAGCTTAGATCTAACCGATGAAGCTTTCTTT
CASSLDLTDEAFF
>-|-|TRBV5-1|TRBJ1-5
TGCGCCAGCAGCTTGGATAGGGGTCAGCCCCAGCATTTT
CASSLDRGQPQHF
>TRBD2|-|TRBV4-1|TRBJ2-1
TGCGCCAGCAGCCAAGGGCGGGAGGGGGGGAAAGAGCAGTTCTTC
CASSQGREGGKEQFF
>TRBD1|few|TRBV28|TRBJ1-2
TGTGCCAGCAGAGAACAGGGGGCGTACTATGGCTACACCTTC
CASREQGAYYGYTF
>TRBD1|-|TRBV7-2|TRBJ1-6
TGTGCCAGCAGCTTAGCCAGACAGGGGGCAGGTTCACCCCTCCACTTT
CASSLARQGAGSPLHF
>-|-|TRBV6-5|TRBJ1-4
TGTGCCAGCAGTTACTCGTCGGTCAGGGCGGACGAAAAACTGTTTTTT
CASSYSSVRADEKLFF
>-|once|TRBV2|TRBJ1-4
TGTGCCAGCAGTGAAGACGGCAGGGTGGTTTCGCCTAATGAAAAACTGTTTTTT
CASSEDGRVVSPNEKLFF
>TRBD2|-|TRBV7-2|TRBJ2-5
TGTGCCAGCAGCTTAGAGGCGGGAGTGGGGGAGACCCAGTACTTC
CASSLEAGVGETQYF
>-|few|TRBV7-9|TRBJ2-7
TGTGCCAGCACTTCCCCACTAGGGGAGCAGTACTTC
CASTSPLGEQYF
>-|-|TRBV29-1|TRBJ1-1
TGCAGCGCCTTAGACAACCTGGCTTTCTTT
CSALDNLAFF
>-|-|TRBV7-9|TRBJ2-1
TGTGCCAGCAGCTCCCCCGGCAATGAGCAGTTCTTC
CASSSPGNEQFF
>TRBD1|few|TRBV5-1|TRBJ1-4
TGCGCCAGCAGCTTTCAGGGGGCTAATGAAAAACTGTTTTTT
CASSFQGANEKLFF
>-|-|TRBV15|TRBJ2-2
TGTGCCACCAGCAGGGCGGGGGCTATGGCCGGGGAGCTGTTTTTT
CATSRAGAMAGELFF
>-|-|TRBV11-1|TRBJ2-1
TGTGCCAGCAGCTCATGGGGGGTCACGAGGGATGAGCAGTTCTTC
CASSSWGVTRDEQFF
>TRBD1|once|TRBV5-4|TRBJ2-1
TGTGCCAGCAGCTTTGCCCGGGACAGGACGGGTGAGCAGTTCTTC
CASSFARDRTGEQFF
>TRBD1|-|TRBV5-6|TRBJ2-6
TGTGCCAGCAGCTGGAGGACTGACAGGGCTGGGGCCAACGTCCTGACTTTC
CASSWRTDRAGANVLTF
>-|once|TRBV6-5|TRBJ1-4
TGTGCCAGCAGTTACTTGGTGACGGGGGAAAAACTGTTTTTT
CASSYLVTGEKLFF
>-|-|TRBV30|TRBJ2-4
TGTGCCTGGAGTAGTCCAGGGCCAAAAAACATTCAGTACTTC
CAWSSPGPKNIQYF
>TRBD1|-|TRBV27|TRBJ1-5
TGTGCCAGCAGTTTATCAAGGGGGCTCGTCAATCAGCCCCAGCATTTT
CASSLSRGLVNQPQHF
>-|-|TRBV7-9|TRBJ1-2
TGTGCCAGCAGCTTCGCAGGGGAAGGCTACACCTTC
CASSFAGEGYTF